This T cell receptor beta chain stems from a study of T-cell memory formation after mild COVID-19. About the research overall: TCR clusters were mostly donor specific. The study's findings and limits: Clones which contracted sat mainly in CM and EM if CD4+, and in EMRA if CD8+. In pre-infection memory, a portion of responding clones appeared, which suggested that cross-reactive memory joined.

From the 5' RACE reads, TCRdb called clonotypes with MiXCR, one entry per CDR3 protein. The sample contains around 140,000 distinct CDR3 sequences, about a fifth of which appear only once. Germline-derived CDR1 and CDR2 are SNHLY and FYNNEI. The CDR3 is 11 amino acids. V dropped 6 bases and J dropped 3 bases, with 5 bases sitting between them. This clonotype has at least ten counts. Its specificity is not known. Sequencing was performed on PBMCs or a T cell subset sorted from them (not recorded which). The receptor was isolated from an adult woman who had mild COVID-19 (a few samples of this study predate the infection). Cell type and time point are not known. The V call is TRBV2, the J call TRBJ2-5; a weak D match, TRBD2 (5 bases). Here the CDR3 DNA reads TGTGCCAGCAGCGGGGAAGAGACCCAGTACTTC. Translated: CASSGEETQYF.